Included here is one T cell receptor beta chain sequence, with context. Its antigen is undetermined. The data derive from a study of cytomegalovirus exposure and HLA in healthy donors. Findings and caveats of the study: Most TCR sequences proved rare, with some public TCRs found in many donors.

The PCR made use of 60 Vbeta and 13 Jbeta primers. Measured with immunoSEQ multiplex PCR; TCRdb has only the in-frame clones, and not every one. The sample records around 220,000 clones, about 75% being singletons. The receptor's source is a man aged 18-30 years in good health and CMV-seronegative. The sample consisted of PBMCs.

CDR3 nucleotide sequence: TGTGCCTGGAGCGAAGGGAGGTTGAACACTGAAGCTTTCTTT. It encodes CAWSEGRLNTEAFF. V gene TRBV30 combines with J gene TRBJ1-1; no clear D gene. The CDR3 covers 14 residues. CDR1 is GTSNPN, CDR2 SVGIG, per germline (reference sequence). V was clipped by 3 bases and J by 0 bases, with 11 bases between them.